The T cell receptor beta chain under discussion was sequenced for a study of T cell repertoires in cytomegalovirus infection. In the study overall: Recently identified HLA-C-restricted CMV epitopes and well-studied HLA-B-restricted CMV epitopes were used by the study. Through public TCR beta signatures, both CMV infection and matching HLA type were indicated.

Study-wide points: The ex vivo response was dominated by HLA-C-restricted CMV-specific TCR beta clonotypes.

The CDR3 is 14 residues long. Germline V gene data show CDR1 as LNHDA and CDR2 as SQIVND (reference sequence). Worth noting for this clonotype: Its antigen is currently unknown. This clone may be a read error of a much larger clone one base away.

TCRdb recomputed calls from the reads with MiXCR, one row per CDR3 protein. The sample holds around 95,000 distinct CDR3 sequences; about 29% are singletons and the top ten take roughly 70%. The gene calls are TRBV19 and TRBJ1-1; 7 bases map to TRBD1. This specimen consisted of CD8+ T cells from cultured PBMCs, obtained from culture after CMV antigen stimulation. This TCR was recovered from a human donor in good health (CMV status not recorded). Some clones in this sample may be carry-over from other donors' samples. CDR3 residues: CASSIGGQNTVAFF. CDR3 coding DNA: TGTGCCAGTAGTATAGGGGGACAGAACACTGTAGCTTTCTTT.